The source of this T cell receptor (beta chain) is a study of shared clonotypes between healthy human individuals. V was shortened by 0 bases and J by 5 bases, with 15 bases between the two germline ends. CDR1 and CDR2 (germline): SGHRS, YFSETQ. The CDR3 has 15 amino acids. Original data processing: As immunoSEQ supplied junction-only sequences (without quality scores), filtering differed. Generated by immunoSEQ multiplex PCR, the TCRdb table keeps only in-frame clones and is missing some. V and J calls and clone size are as listed in that table; D and trimming were resolved from the DNA. The sample shows around 600,000 clones, 95% to 98% of them seen only once. CD45RO-negative CD8 cells positively selected for CCR7 made up the naive population, which excluded terminally differentiated effector memory CD45RA+ cells.

V gene TRBV5-1 combines with J gene TRBJ2-7, with unresolved D. This TCR came from a man aged 25 to 40 in good health. The specimen was naive CD8+ T cells sorted from blood. The CDR3, as DNA: TGCGCCAGCAGCTTGGCCGCCGGACGGCGCCACGAGCAGTACTTC. This gives the protein CASSLAAGRRHEQYF.